This T cell receptor (beta chain) was captured in a study of CD8 T cells in ankylosing spondylitis. Germline V lookup: CDR1 SNHLY, CDR2 FYNNEI. V lost 8 bases and J lost 4, with 23 bases in between. The CDR3 has 17 residues. Concerning this clonotype: Its target is unknown.

It was by quantitative 5'-RACE with molecular barcodes that TCR beta libraries were made. TCRdb re-analysed the 5' RACE reads in MiXCR, keeping a single row per CDR3 protein. The sample gives over 700,000 distinct CDR3 sequences, roughly 19% of which show up once; around 19% is in the top ten. Study-level findings and limits: A TCR beta motif of roughly eight highly homologous variants appeared characteristic of ankylosing spondylitis blood. Disease-linked clones bore a CD8+ phenotype, appearing relatively rarely in peripheral blood. Significant enrichment of disease-linked clones was reportedly seen in matched ankylosing spondylitis synovial fluid.

This sequence originates from a male donor with ankylosing spondylitis. What was sequenced was blood, either unsorted or a sorted T cell fraction (not recorded which). The chain carries TRBV2 and TRBJ1-4, with D perhaps TRBD1 (6 bases). The CDR3 DNA sequence: TGTGCCAGCCATAGGACAGCCCTTCGAGGGAATAATGAAAAACTGTTTTTT. This encodes CASHRTALRGNNEKLFF.